This T cell receptor beta chain derives from a study of vaccination and CD4 T cells after COVID-19 (dated by TCRdb to 2021 to 2024). About the full investigation: SARS-CoV-2 positivity had been established in the convalescent patients by nasal swab PCR, and mild disease was recorded in nine of these patients and severe disease in one. In the convalescent cohort there were six males and four females, among whom were two Hispanic individuals, seven Caucasians, two Asians and one multiracial person. Participants received two doses of either the Pfizer-BioNTech BNT162b2 vaccine (n=8) or the Moderna mRNA-1273 vaccine (n=2). Post-COVID blood samples from convalescent patients were collected a median of approximately 100 days after diagnosis, with a range of 35 to 161 days. Post-vaccine blood samples were obtained a median of approximately 70 days after the second vaccine dose, with a range of roughly 12 to 250 days. For three convalescent patients, samples were collected at an early post-vaccination timepoint (day 14) as well as at a late post-vaccination timepoint (days 161 to 241). Culture stimuli were overlapping spike peptide pools from SARS-CoV-2 and from the common cold coronaviruses HCoV-NL63, HCoV-OC43 and HCoV-229E. Control cultures received a CEFX viral epitope pool as the positive control, an HIV-1 Nef peptide pool as the negative control, or no peptide. In over 8 COVID-19 convalescent patients and a few infection-naive healthy vaccine recipients, the spike-specific CD4+ TCR repertoire before mRNA vaccination was compared with the repertoire after mRNA vaccination. General conclusions and limits of the study: Only a relatively small number of convalescent patients were included in the study, and early timepoints following natural infection were not analyzed. Of the vaccine-specific clones in convalescent patients, 304 of 307, or nearly all, reacted only to SARS-CoV-2 spike and did not cross-react with common cold coronaviruses. Although the median number of SARS-CoV-2-reactive clonotypes went up from approximately 20 after infection to more than 30 after vaccination, the increase was not significant. Among the post-vaccine SARS-CoV-2-reactive clones in convalescent patients, a median roughly 85% showed up only after vaccination, which suggests vaccine-specific priming.

Library method: PCR. DNA from cultured CD4+ T cells underwent TCR sequencing with the Oncomine TCR Beta short-read assay at the Johns Hopkins FTIC core. Genomic DNA was extracted from the cultured CD4+ T cells with the QIAamp micro DNA kit. Oncomine TCR Beta libraries from cultured CD4+ T cells were pooled using unique dual indexes and sequenced on an Illumina iSeq 100. Regarding the original processing steps: Non-productive sequences were removed, and CDR3s that did not start with C, did not end with F or W, or were shorter than 7 amino acids were discarded. Antigen-specific clonotypes were identified using the MANAFEST web application through comparison of peptide-stimulated wells with reference and other culture wells. To be called positive, a clone needed an FDR below 0.05, an odds ratio above 5, and a productive frequency above 0.1% in at least two of three replicate wells. Cross-reactive clonotypes were defined as significantly expanded in both SARS-CoV-2 spike wells and at least one common cold coronavirus spike condition. CDR3 homology was assessed with Levenshtein distances (stringdist) and unrooted phylogenetic trees (ape) in R version 3.6.1. TCRdb passed the public sequencing reads through fastp at Q25 and MiXCR, retaining productive beta sequences. Records with the same CDR3 protein are collapsed into one entry carrying the most frequent genes and DNA. These V and J calls originate from TCRdb's pipeline instead of the authors' own analysis. This sample comprises 20,000 to 25,000 distinct CDR3 sequences, around 46% of them detected only once. Jointly, the top ten make up around 5.2% of the sample.

The CDR3 measures 17 amino acids from cysteine to phenylalanine. Solely the CDR3 DNA is kept, with 51 bases framed from the first base. Comments on this clonotype: Its antigen is not yet known. No qualities accompany the bases; no much larger clone lies one base away.

Explained via the paper, the time point label denotes: late sampling 161 to 241 days after vaccination in a few convalescent patients. The sample's treatment or condition label, in plain terms: roughly 10-day PBMC culture with coronavirus spike peptide pools or control peptides (ViraFEST assay). The study used the ViraFEST assay, which expanded antigen-specific T cells with peptide pools and then identified expanded clonotypes by TCR sequencing. Positive SARS-CoV-2 PCR tests in the convalescent patients dated from March to December 2020, before Alpha, Beta and Delta variants emerged in the United States. More than 1.5 million PBMCs per well were cultured in IMDM with roughly 5% human AB serum and 8.5 to 10 IU/ml IL-2, plus 10 ug/ml peptide pools. On days 3 and 7, half of the culture medium was replaced with fresh IL-2-containing medium. After 10 days of culture, CD4+ T cells were isolated by negative selection using the EasySep CD4+ T cell isolation kit. Ficoll-Paque Plus gradient centrifugation was used to isolate PBMCs from whole blood, and the isolated PBMCs were then either used fresh or cryopreserved at -140C. In general, triplicate wells were set up for every culture condition.

The sequence joins TRBV1 to TRBJ2-1; the table's D call, TRBD2, has no DNA check behind it. TRBV1 is listed as a pseudogene. This TCR derives from a human donor who had recovered from COVID-19. Here the sequenced sample was CD4+ T cells from blood, cultured in vitro, taken about 7 months after SARS-CoV-2 vaccination. DNA sequence: TGCACCAGCAGCCAAGTTACTAGCGGGAGGGCCTACAATGAGCAGTTCTTC. Translated, this gives CTSSQVTSGRAYNEQFF.